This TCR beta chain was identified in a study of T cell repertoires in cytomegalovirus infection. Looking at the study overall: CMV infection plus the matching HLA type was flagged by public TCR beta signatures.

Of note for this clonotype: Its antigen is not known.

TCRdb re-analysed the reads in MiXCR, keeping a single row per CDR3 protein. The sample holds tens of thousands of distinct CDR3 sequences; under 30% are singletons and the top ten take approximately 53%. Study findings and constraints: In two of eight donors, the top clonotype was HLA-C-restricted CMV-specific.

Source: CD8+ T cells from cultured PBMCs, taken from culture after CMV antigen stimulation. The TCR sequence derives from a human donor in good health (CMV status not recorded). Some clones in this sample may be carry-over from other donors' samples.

The CDR3 reads CASSPTGTGGYEQYF. For the CDR3, the DNA is TGTGCCAGCAGTCCTACCGGGACAGGGGGGTACGAGCAGTACTTC. This chain joins TRBV12-3 or TRBV12-4 and TRBJ2-7; the match to TRBD1 covers 11 bases. Losses at the gene ends were 5 bases for V and 4 bases for J; bases not matched to a gene: 7. The CDR3 consists of 15 residues.